This T cell receptor (beta chain) originates from a study of blood T cell repertoires in COVID-19. At the level of the study: Italy, Spain and the United States were the sources of the convalescent and acute COVID-19 samples. The analysed material was cDNA or gDNA that came from T cells, B-cell-depleted T cells, or PBMCs.

In the original processing: Estimated nucleated cell counts came from reference gene primer amplification. Assay used: immunoSEQ multiplex PCR; TCRdb lists only in-frame clones, some missing. V and J calls and clone size come straight from that table; D and trimming were deduced from the DNA. The sample lists about 160,000 clones; around four fifths were seen once. Germline V CDR1 and CDR2: MNHEY, SVGEGT. CDR3 length: 16 residues. Losses at the gene ends were 6 bases for V and 4 bases for J; bases not matched to a gene: 12. The rearrangement joins TRBV6-2 or TRBV6-3 to TRBJ1-1, with 9 bases aligning to TRBD1. The sample was peripheral blood. The TCR was taken from an elderly woman with active or convalescent COVID-19. The DNA of the CDR3 is TGTGCCAGCAGCTCGCCCTTTAGGACAGGGGCCACTGAAGCTTTCTTT. It yields the protein CASSSPFRTGATEAFF.